Presented here are 11 T cell receptor beta chains from one specimen sequenced in a study of T cell clonality in common variable immunodeficiency. Broader study findings: In common variable immunodeficiency, TCR beta chains reportedly carried fewer deletions and N-nucleotide insertions.

Produced via immunoSEQ multiplex PCR; TCRdb's table is partial and in-frame only. The sample is made up of under 15,000 clones, none counted only once. No cognate antigen is known for these TCRs. The material sequenced was peripheral blood mononuclear cells. Every receptor here comes from a human donor with common variable immunodeficiency.

This clone is labeled medium-sized. Coverage ceases 3 residues before the CDR3 finishes, and the germline J gene fills in the end. The chain carries TRBV14 and TRBJ1-2, with D possibly TRBD1 on 5 matching bases. This CDR3 is 15 amino acids long. Germline assignment: CDR1 SGHDN and CDR2 FVKESK. V lost 3 bases, J lost 3 bases, and 14 bases lay in between. CDR3 DNA, as far as it was read: TGTGCCAGCAGCCAGGATCAGGGCATGTACTATGGC. It yields the protein CASSQDQGMYYG. From start to end, the CDR3 is CASSQDQGMYYGYTF. The complete variable domain, with remaining parts taken from reference TRBV14 and TRBJ1-2, reads EAGVTQFPSHSVIEKGQTVTLRCDPISGHDNLYWYRRVMGKEIKFLLHFVKESKQDESGMPNNRFLAERTGGTYSTLKVQPAELEDSGVYFCASSQDQGMYYGYTFGSGTRLTVV.

Of note for this clone: The read stops 3 residues short of the end of the CDR3; the missing end is completed from the germline J gene. The V and J genes are TRBV6-2 or TRBV6-3 and TRBJ1-5, with 8 bases that match TRBD1. Germline values: CDR1 MNHEY, CDR2 SVGEGT. CDR3 size: 14 residues. V trimming: 6 bases; J trimming: 5 bases; junction bases outside the gene matches: 6. CDR3 sequence: CASSPGQGYQPQHF. The part of the CDR3 DNA that was read is TGTGCCAGCAGCCCTGGACAGGGCTATCAGCCC.

The table lists this clone with a few counts. The CDR3 end lies 3 residues beyond the end of the read and is filled in from the germline J gene. The chain joins TRBV7-2 to TRBJ2-7, with D maybe TRBD1 (5 bases). This CDR3 is built from 14 residues. CDR1 and CDR2 (germline): SGHTA, FQGNSA. Trimming cost V 5 bases and J 3 bases, with 14 bases left between them. Incomplete CDR3 DNA: TGTGCCAGCAGCCGAACAGGATCAAACTACGAG. Amino acid sequence: CASSRTGSNYE. Given in full, the CDR3 is CASSRTGSNYEQYF.

This clone was observed a handful of times. The read stops 3 residues short of the end of the CDR3; the missing end is completed from the germline J gene. V and J are TRBV7-8 and TRBJ2-7, with 11 positions matching TRBD2. This CDR3 is built from 17 residues. Germline V gene data show CDR1 as SGHVS and CDR2 as FQNEAQ. Trimming at V came to 3 bases and at J to 1 base, leaving 8 bases not matched to a gene. CDR3 DNA (partial): TGTGCCAGCAGCTTGGGGGGCACTAGCGGGGGTTCCTACGAG. Protein: CASSLGGTSGGSYE. The entire CDR3 protein reads CASSLGGTSGGSYEQYF.

Ten or more counts support this clone. The CDR3 extends 3 residues past the end of the read, so its final part is completed from the germline J gene. The genes are TRBV19 and TRBJ1-1, with D possibly TRBD1 on 5 matching bases. CDR3 length: 14 residues. Germline V CDR1 and CDR2: LNHDA, SQIVND (reference sequence). The CDR3 sequence: CASSIDSRTFEAFF. The part of the CDR3 DNA that was read is TGTGCCAGTAGTATAGATTCACGGACATTCGAA. The whole variable domain, remainder taken from reference TRBV19 and TRBJ1-1, is DGGITQSPKYLFRKEGQNVTLSCEQNLNHDAMYWYRQDPGQGLRLIYYSQIVNDFQKGDIAEGYSVSREKKESFPLTVTSAQKNPTAFYLCASSIDSRTFEAFFGQGTRLTVV.

This clone was picked up a small number of times. The sequence runs out 3 residues before the end of the CDR3; the remainder is reconstructed from the germline J gene. The chain carries TRBV18 and TRBJ1-1; TRBD1 matches 11 bases. Looked up from germline, CDR1 is KGHSH and CDR2 is LQKENI. The CDR3 loop spans 16 amino acids. With V trimmed by 6 bases and J by 5 bases, 11 bases remained unmatched. Partial CDR3 DNA: TGTGCCAGCTCCCCATCAGGACAGGGGGCGGGGACTGAA. Its translation: CASSPSGQGAGTE. In full, the CDR3 reads CASSPSGQGAGTEAFF.

The sample holds a few counts of this clone. The read ends 3 residues early relative to the CDR3; the germline J gene fills the gap. The chain combines TRBV23-1 with TRBJ1-1; D is undetermined. TRBV23-1 qualifies as an ORF whose function is uncertain. V was clipped by 1 base and J by 7 bases, with 13 bases between them. The CDR3 contains 14 residues. The DNA read from the CDR3 is TGCGCCAGCAGTCAATACACAGCCCCTCGTGAA. Protein: CASSQYTAPRE. The entire CDR3 protein is CASSQYTAPREAFF.

This clone turned up a few times. The read ends 3 residues shy of where the CDR3 ends; the end is completed using the germline J gene. This chain uses TRBV7-6 with TRBJ2-2; TRBD2 aligns across 11 bases. This CDR3 spans 17 amino acids. Losses at the gene ends were 1 base for V and 1 base for J; bases not matched to a gene: 2. Per the germline V gene, CDR1 is SGHVS and CDR2 is FNYEAQ. Incomplete CDR3 DNA: TGTGCCAGCAGCTTAGGTGGGACTAGCGGGAACACCGGGGAG. It encodes CASSLGGTSGNTGE. The whole CDR3 is CASSLGGTSGNTGELFF.

On this clone: The sequenced fragment ends 3 residues before the CDR3 boundary, so the rest is inferred from the germline J gene. The chain carries TRBV30 and TRBJ2-3, with 9 bases that match TRBD2. Germline V lookup: CDR1 GTSNPN, CDR2 SVGIG (reference sequence). J gave up 1 base and V 0 bases, and 8 bases lay outside the gene matches. This CDR3 is built from 17 residues. CDR3 bases read: TGTGCCTGGAGTGTCCTAGCGGGGAGCCTTGGCACAGATACG. Protein sequence: CAWSVLAGSLGTDT. In full, the CDR3 reads CAWSVLAGSLGTDTQYF.

There are a few counts of this clone. The missing CDR3 end, 3 residues past where the read stops, is filled in from the germline J gene. The rearrangement uses TRBV30 and TRBJ2-3; D is uncertain. V lost 4 bases and J 3 bases, leaving 11 bases between the germline ends. Per germline, CDR1 GTSNPN and CDR2 SVGIG (reference sequence). This CDR3 has 13 amino acids. The CDR3 loop is CAWNLATTDTQYF. The sequenced part of the CDR3 DNA is TGTGCCTGGAACCTGGCCACGACAGATACG.

This clone was counted a few times. Coverage ceases 3 residues before the CDR3 finishes, and the germline J gene fills in the end. The chain carries TRBV2 and TRBJ2-5; TRBD2 matches at 7 bases. There are 13 residues in the CDR3. After removal of 6 bases from V and 3 bases from J, the junction contained 4 bases not matched to a gene. CDR1 is SNHLY, CDR2 FYNNEI, per germline. The CDR3 loop is CASSWGGEETQYF. The CDR3 DNA, read in part, is TGTGCCAGCAGCTGGGGGGGGGAAGAGACC.